The 15 T cell receptor beta chains listed next were all sequenced from one sample in a study of shared clonotypes between healthy human individuals. Clones were read by immunoSEQ multiplex PCR, and TCRdb kept only the in-frame ones, dropping some. The table shows about 960,000 clones, with around 80% occurring only once. Sample: memory CD4+ T cells sorted from blood. Subset denoted: CD45RA-negative fraction. These receptors all stem from a man aged 18 to 29 in good health.

The CDR3 region has the DNA TGTGCCAGCAGCGGGGGTAGGGGATTAGGAAACACCATATATTTT. Protein: CASSGGRGLGNTIYF. This chain joins TRBV9 and TRBJ1-3; D may be TRBD1 (5 bases). V lost 3 bases and J 4 bases, leaving 14 bases between the germline ends. Germline V CDR1 and CDR2: SGDLS, YYNGEE. The CDR3 length is 15 residues. Looking up the rest from reference TRBV9 and TRBJ1-3 gives the full variable domain: DSGVTQTPKHLITATGQRVTLRCSPRSGDLSVYWYQQSLDQGLQFLIQYYNGEERAKGNILERFSAQQFPDLHSELNLSSLELGDSALYFCASSGGRGLGNTIYFGEGSWLTVV.

This chain joins TRBV29-1 and TRBJ1-1; 7 nucleotides match TRBD1. This CDR3 is built from 13 residues. The V gene end was trimmed by 4 bases and the J gene end by 6 bases; junction bases not matched to a gene: 8. The germline V gene has CDR1 SQVTM and CDR2 ANQGSEA. CDR3 nucleotides: TGCAGCGTTGCTGACAGGGTAAATGCTGAAGCTTTCTTT. Its protein product is CSVADRVNAEAFF.

On this clone itself: Germline is not matched at one junction end, which may reflect a read error. The V gene is TRBV5-1, the J gene TRBJ2-3; a weak D match, TRBD2 (6 bases). The CDR3 totals 15 residues. Looked up from germline, CDR1 is SGHRS and CDR2 is YFSETQ. CDR3 DNA sequence: TGCGCCAGCAGATTGGGTGCGGGGAAAACAGATACGCAGTATTTT. It codes for CASRLGAGKTDTQYF.

The chain recombines TRBV9 with TRBJ2-1; D gene ambiguous. The CDR3 contains 16 residues. Trimming took off 0 bases at V and 1 base at J, with 11 bases between the two ends. In germline, CDR1 is SGDLS, CDR2 YYNGEE. CDR3 bases: TGTGCCAGCAGCGTAGACTACGGAAAATCCTACAATGAGCAGTTCTTC. Translating gives CASSVDYGKSYNEQFF.

The CDR3 loop is CASSPFGKYQETQYF. CDR3 nucleotide sequence: TGTGCCAGCAGCCCCTTCGGAAAGTACCAAGAGACCCAGTACTTC. The chain links TRBV11-2 to TRBJ2-5; D uncertain. CDR3 length: 15 amino acids. Germline CDR1 SGHAT, CDR2 FQNNGV. V was shortened by 5 bases and J by 0 bases, with 13 bases between the two germline ends.

With respect to this clone: Other DNA sequences of this sample code for an identical CDR3. The chain couples TRBV7-6 to TRBJ2-3, with 7 bases that match TRBD2. V dropped 1 base and J dropped 2; count of bases not matched to a gene: 6. The CDR3 extends over 16 amino acids. Germline CDR1 and CDR2: SGHVS and FNYEAQ. CDR3 amino acids: CASSLDWGGNTDTQYF. The CDR3 region has the DNA TGTGCCAGCAGCTTAGATTGGGGGGGAAACACAGATACGCAGTATTTT.

On this clone: The same CDR3 also results from other DNA sequences found in this sample. V is TRBV10-1 and J is TRBJ2-7, with a weak D call TRBD2 (6 bases). CDR3 size: 15 residues. Germline CDR1 WNHNN, CDR2 SYGVQD (reference sequence). V gave up 0 bases and J gave up 1 base, with 10 bases separating them. The CDR3: CASSESTGGSYEQYF. The CDR3 DNA follows: TGCGCCAGCAGTGAGTCGACCGGGGGTTCCTACGAGCAGTACTTC.

This clone appeared once. The rearrangement links TRBV25-1 to TRBJ2-5; 9 nucleotides align to TRBD2. Trimming at V came to 5 bases and at J to 4 bases, leaving 5 bases not matched to a gene. The CDR3 has 14 amino acids. CDR1 is MGHDK, CDR2 SYGVNS, per germline. CDR3 in amino acids: CASSSPSGTETQYF. The CDR3 region has the DNA TGTGCCAGCAGTTCCCCTAGCGGGACAGAGACCCAGTACTTC.

CDR3 region: CASSVTGDEQYF. The CDR3 DNA is TGTGCCAGCAGCGTAACAGGGGACGAGCAGTACTTC. This chain connects TRBV9 to TRBJ2-7; 7 bases match TRBD1. The CDR3 contains 12 residues. With 1 base clipped from V and 5 bases from J, the junction kept 0 bases outside the gene matches. The germline V gene encodes CDR1 SGDLS and CDR2 YYNGEE.

The V gene is TRBV7-2, the J gene TRBJ2-3; D is perhaps TRBD2 (5 bases). Trimming shortened V by 5 bases and J by 1 base, and 13 bases separated the two germline ends. This CDR3 is built from 15 residues. Germline values: CDR1 SGHTA, CDR2 FQGNSA. CDR3 loop: CASSPRGLGTDTQYF. DNA of the CDR3: TGTGCCAGCAGCCCGAGAGGGCTTGGCACAGATACGCAGTATTTT.

V usage is TRBV2 and J usage is TRBJ2-1; the match to TRBD1 covers 8 bases. Trimming at V came to 6 bases and at J to 6 bases, leaving 7 bases not matched to a gene. Per germline, CDR1 SNHLY and CDR2 FYNNEI. There are 14 residues in the CDR3. CDR3 region: CASRDRGTGNEQFF. The CDR3 DNA sequence: TGTGCCAGCAGAGACAGGGGTACGGGCAATGAGCAGTTCTTC.

This clone was recorded once. The sample has other DNA sequences that encode this CDR3 too. The CDR3 sequence: CASSYSSYNEQFF. CDR3 nucleotide sequence: TGTGCCAGCAGTTACAGTTCCTACAATGAGCAGTTCTTC. This chain joins TRBV6-6 and TRBJ2-1; no firm D call. This CDR3 is built from 13 residues. Germline V gene data show CDR1 as MNHNY and CDR2 as SVGAGI (reference sequence). Trimming took off 2 bases at V and 1 base at J, with 3 bases between the two ends.

The rearrangement joins TRBV2 to TRBJ1-6; no clear D. The ends were cut back, 5 bases at V and 7 bases at J, with 9 bases in the middle. Germline V gene sequence: CDR1 SNHLY, CDR2 FYNNEI. CDR3 length: 13 residues. CDR3 residues: CASSSTGNSPLHF. In DNA, the CDR3 is TGTGCCAGCAGTTCTACCGGGAATTCACCCCTCCACTTT.

This chain joins TRBV19 and TRBJ1-5; D may be TRBD1 (5 bases). Trimming took 4 bases from V and 1 from J, leaving 17 bases between them. Looked up from germline, CDR1 is LNHDA and CDR2 is SQIVND (reference sequence). This CDR3 region has 17 residues. This CDR3 is CASSNPSGISSNQPQHF. Written as DNA, the CDR3 is TGTGCCAGTAGTAATCCCTCAGGGATATCCAGCAATCAGCCCCAGCATTTT.

The J gene is TRBJ1-2, the V gene TRBV28, with TRBD1 matching over 9 bases. Germline V gene data show CDR1 as MDHEN and CDR2 as SYDVKM. CDR3 length: 16 residues. The trim removed 8 bases at V and 5 bases at J, leaving 15 bases unmatched. For the CDR3, the DNA is TGTGCCAGCGGGTCAATCGGGACAGGGATCATATATGGCTACACCTTC. Residues: CASGSIGTGIIYGYTF.